A single sample gave rise to the 4 T cell receptor beta chains below, sequenced in a study of identifying expanded T cells in peripheral blood. Some clones are missing from TCRdb's copy, which holds only in-frame ones; the method was immunoSEQ multiplex PCR. Found here are around 100,000 clones, over 80% of them singletons; the top ten hold just over 5.5%. Sequencing input: blood. Source of these receptors: a person aged 18 to 69 in good health.

The rearrangement joins TRBV2 to TRBJ2-5; no clear D. CDR1 is SNHLY, CDR2 FYNNEI, per germline. V lost 6 bases, J lost 1 base, and 9 bases lay in between. There are 13 residues in the CDR3. DNA for the CDR3: TGTGCCAGCAGCCGACGGTTCCAAGAGACCCAGTACTTC. This codes for CASSRRFQETQYF.

This clone turned up a few times. The rearrangement links TRBV6-6 to TRBJ2-7, with D hard to call. CDR1 and CDR2 from the germline V gene are MNHNY and SVGAGI (reference sequence). V was pared by 6 bases and J by 4 bases, with 7 bases between. There are 11 residues in the CDR3. CDR3 sequence reads: CASSDQYEQYF. CDR3 DNA sequence: TGTGCCAGCAGCGACCAGTACGAGCAGTACTTC.

J is TRBJ2-7 and V is TRBV7-2, with TRBD1 as a possible D gene (5 bases). The CDR3 loop spans 14 amino acids. V was clipped by 6 bases and J by 4 bases, with 16 bases between them. Germline-derived CDR1 and CDR2 are SGHTA and FQGNSA. In nucleotides, the CDR3 is TGTGCCAGCAGTGTGGGTCAGGGTACGTACGAGCAGTACTTC. This codes for CASSVGQGTYEQYF.

The chain is built from TRBV7-6 and TRBJ2-6; no clear D gene. The germline gives CDR1 SGHVS, CDR2 FNYEAQ. Trimming shortened V by 2 bases and J by 1 base, and 3 bases separated the two germline ends. The CDR3 totals 14 residues. The CDR3: CASSLNSGANVLTF. CDR3 sequence (DNA): TGTGCCAGCAGCTTAAATTCTGGGGCCAACGTCCTGACTTTC.